Presented here are 26 T cell receptor beta chains from one specimen sequenced in a study of cytomegalovirus exposure and HLA in healthy donors. The PCR made use of 60 Vbeta and 13 Jbeta primers. Data came from immunoSEQ multiplex PCR; TCRdb stores just in-frame clones and leaves some out. The data contain approximately 210,000 clones, around 86% of them singletons. The sequencing input was PBMCs. Receptor source: a woman aged 18-29 years in good health and CMV-seronegative.

This clone was detected only once. The chain recombines TRBV27 with TRBJ1-3; the D is unclear. Germline CDR1 reads MNHEY; CDR2 reads SMNVEV (reference sequence). This CDR3 spans 18 amino acids. The ends were cut back, 2 bases at V and 0 bases at J, with 17 bases in the middle. CDR3 nucleotides: TGTGCCAGCAGTTTAAACTGGGCAGCGGGAAGCTCTGGAAACACCATATATTTT. This encodes CASSLNWAAGSSGNTIYF.

The chain is built from TRBV2 and TRBJ2-1, with TRBD2 matching over 14 bases. Looked up from germline, CDR1 is SNHLY and CDR2 is FYNNEI. V trimming: 6 bases; J trimming: 8 bases; junction bases outside the gene matches: 21. The CDR3 spans 20 residues. CDR3: CASRNPGLAGATSPIDEQFF. CDR3 bases: TGTGCCAGCAGGAACCCGGGACTAGCGGGGGCCACCTCTCCTATCGATGAGCAGTTCTTC.

This CDR3 reads CASSYSGQAQGETQYF. The CDR3 DNA sequence: TGTGCCAGCAGTTACTCGGGACAGGCTCAGGGAGAGACCCAGTACTTC. The chain combines TRBV6-5 with TRBJ2-5; 8 bases are shared with TRBD1. Trimming took 0 bases from V and 4 from J; bases not matched to a gene: 7. This CDR3 comprises 16 residues. Germline CDR1 MNHEY, CDR2 SVGAGI.

The V gene is TRBV7-2, the J gene TRBJ1-3, with D perhaps matching TRBD1 (6 bases). The germline CDR1 and CDR2 sequences are SGHTA and FQGNSA. The ends were cut back, 0 bases at V and 3 bases at J, with 15 bases in the middle. CDR3 length: 17 residues. This CDR3 is CASSLAGAGANGNTIYF. The DNA of the CDR3 is TGTGCCAGCAGCTTAGCTGGGGCAGGGGCCAATGGAAACACCATATATTTT.

V is TRBV7-9 and J is TRBJ1-1, with D perhaps TRBD1 (6 bases). Trimming took off 5 bases at V and 3 bases at J, with 19 bases between the two ends. The length of the CDR3 is 16 residues. Germline V gene sequence: CDR1 SEHNR, CDR2 FQNEAQ (reference sequence). The CDR3: CASSLQGQGADTEAFF. The CDR3 DNA is TGTGCCAGCAGCCTACAGGGTCAGGGTGCGGACACTGAAGCTTTCTTT.

The chain links TRBV28 to TRBJ2-7, with TRBD2 identical over 10 bases. Germline assignment: CDR1 MDHEN and CDR2 SYDVKM. The CDR3 loop spans 16 amino acids. Germline trimming cut 5 bases from V and 4 bases from J; bases unmatched to any gene: 11. The CDR3 sequence is CASSITSGTTKYEQYF. Here the CDR3 DNA reads TGTGCCAGCAGTATCACTAGCGGGACCACCAAATACGAGCAGTACTTC.

V gene TRBV6-6 combines with J gene TRBJ2-1; 10 bases are a match to TRBD1. This CDR3 has 13 residues. Germline V gene data show CDR1 as MNHNY and CDR2 as SVGAGI (reference sequence). J lost 8 bases, V lost 7 bases, and 5 bases had no gene match. The CDR3 sequence: CASKETGGDEQFF. The CDR3 nucleotides read TGTGCCAGCAAAGAGACAGGGGGCGATGAGCAGTTCTTC.

V is TRBV7-8 and J is TRBJ1-6, with no clear D. Germline V CDR1 and CDR2: SGHVS, FQNEAQ. The CDR3 spans 14 residues. V gave up 1 base and J gave up 10 bases, with 11 bases separating them. The CDR3 DNA is TGTGCCAGCAGCTTAGACTCCCTATCGTCACCCCTCCACTTT. It encodes CASSLDSLSSPLHF.

This clone was seen only a few times. The chain couples TRBV27 to TRBJ2-5; tentative D call: TRBD2 (5 bases). V lost 6 bases and J lost 4, with 15 bases in between. The CDR3 is made up of 14 amino acids. Per germline, CDR1 MNHEY and CDR2 SMNVEV (reference sequence). The CDR3, as DNA: TGTGCCAGCAGCCATCGACTAATCCCAGAGACCCAGTACTTC. Amino acid sequence: CASSHRLIPETQYF.

The CDR3 DNA is TGTGCCAGCAGCTTAGTGGGGACAAGTTCCTACGAGCAGTACTTC. This encodes CASSLVGTSSYEQYF. This chain links TRBV7-2 with TRBJ2-7; D perhaps matches TRBD1 (6 bases). The germline V gene has CDR1 SGHTA and CDR2 FQGNSA. This CDR3 has 15 residues. V was clipped by 1 base and J by 1 base, with 11 bases between them.

The V call is TRBV14, the J call TRBJ2-7; D call uncertain. Between the trimmed V and J ends, which lost 3 bases and 3 bases, there was a span of 3 bases. The CDR3 sequence is 11 residues long. CDR1 SGHDN and CDR2 FVKESK come from the germline V gene. The CDR3 reads CASSHLYEQYF. The CDR3 DNA reads as TGTGCCAGCAGCCACCTCTACGAGCAGTACTTC.

DNA of the CDR3: TGTGCCAGCAGCCAAGAGGCCCCCCCGGGGTTGGCGGACTATGGCTACACCTTC. Protein product: CASSQEAPPGLADYGYTF. V and J are TRBV4-2 and TRBJ1-2; D remains unclear. The CDR3 contains 18 residues. Germline CDR1 reads LGHNA; CDR2 reads YNFKEQ. Between the trimmed V and J ends, which lost 0 bases and 3 bases, there was a span of 20 bases.

This clone has a single count. This chain joins TRBV6-4 and TRBJ2-7, with a weak D call TRBD1 (5 bases). The V end lost 4 bases, the J end lost 6 bases, and 13 bases lay between the germline ends. Germline CDR1 reads MRHNA; CDR2 reads SNTAGT. CDR3 size: 13 residues. The CDR3 loop reads CASSVTVSSEQYF. CDR3 bases: TGTGCCAGCAGTGTGACAGTCTCTTCCGAGCAGTACTTC.

The chain couples TRBV5-5 to TRBJ2-7; perhaps TRBD2 as D (6 bases). Trimming pared 2 bases from V and 5 bases from J, leaving 11 bases between. The germline V gene encodes CDR1 SGHKS and CDR2 YYEKEE (reference sequence). This CDR3 is 13 amino acids long. The CDR3 spells CASSLREVNEQYF. The DNA of the CDR3 is TGTGCCAGCAGCTTAAGGGAGGTCAACGAGCAGTACTTC.

This clone was found a few times. Other DNA sequences in the same sample also yield this CDR3. This rearrangement joins TRBV7-2 to TRBJ2-5; 9 bases align to TRBD2. CDR3 length: 16 amino acids. From germline, CDR1 is SGHTA and CDR2 FQGNSA. With 3 bases clipped from V and 4 bases from J, the junction kept 9 bases outside the gene matches. The CDR3 DNA sequence: TGTGCCAGCAGCTTGGGAGGCGGGGGGGGCCGAGAGACCCAGTACTTC. Protein: CASSLGGGGGRETQYF. The full variable domain, rest sourced from reference TRBV7-2 and TRBJ2-5, is GAGVSQSPSNKVTEKGKDVELRCDPISGHTALYWYRQSLGQGLEFLIYFQGNSAPDKSGLPSDRFSAERTGGSVSTLTIQRTQQEDSAVYLCASSLGGGGGRETQYFGPGTRLLVL.

This sequence joins TRBV28 and TRBJ2-2; D perhaps matches TRBD1 (5 bases). V lost 10 bases and J 0 bases, leaving 18 bases between the germline ends. Germline V lookup: CDR1 MDHEN, CDR2 SYDVKM. The CDR3 spans 16 residues. As DNA, the CDR3 is TGTGCCACCAGAGGAGCGCAGACAGCGAACACCGGGGAGCTGTTTTTT. Its protein product is CATRGAQTANTGELFF.

The chain employs TRBV19 and TRBJ2-3; D might be TRBD1 (5 bases). Germline CDR1 reads LNHDA; CDR2 reads SQIVND (reference sequence). Trimming shortened V by 6 bases and J by 0 bases, and 13 bases separated the two germline ends. The CDR3 totals 15 residues. The CDR3 spells CASRPQGSSTDTQYF. The CDR3 DNA sequence: TGTGCCAGTAGGCCCCAGGGAAGTAGCACAGATACGCAGTATTTT.

The gene calls are TRBV19 and TRBJ2-2; TRBD1 matches 9 bases. J lost 3 bases, V lost 3 bases, and 2 bases had no gene match. CDR1 is LNHDA and CDR2 is SQIVND in the germline V gene (reference sequence). The CDR3 extends over 15 amino acids. CDR3 loop: CASSIGDRDTGELFF. For the CDR3, the DNA is TGTGCCAGTAGTATCGGGGACAGGGACACCGGGGAGCTGTTTTTT.

The chain employs TRBV19 and TRBJ2-1, with 11 positions matching TRBD2. The germline V gene has CDR1 LNHDA and CDR2 SQIVND (reference sequence). This CDR3 is built from 15 residues. Unmatched junction bases numbered 6, after V lost 7 bases and J lost 4 bases. This CDR3 is CASTVGTSGYNEQFF. The CDR3 DNA sequence: TGTGCCAGTACCGTGGGGACTAGCGGATACAATGAGCAGTTCTTC.

The J gene is TRBJ1-2, the V gene TRBV19, with D possibly being TRBD1 (5 bases). The CDR3 is made up of 16 amino acids. CDR1 is LNHDA, CDR2 SQIVND, per germline (reference sequence). With 6 bases removed from V and 5 bases from J, the gap between germline ends came to 22 bases. The DNA for the CDR3 is TGTGCCAGTAGCACTACCACCCAGGGATTGGGTTATGGCTACACCTTC. Protein: CASSTTTQGLGYGYTF.

The CDR3 DNA follows: TGTGCCAGCAGCCCGGACAGCGATTATGGCTACACCTTC. Translation gives CASSPDSDYGYTF. The rearrangement links TRBV7-2 to TRBJ1-2, with a weak D call TRBD1 (6 bases). The germline CDR1 and CDR2 sequences are SGHTA and FQGNSA. The germline V and J ends were trimmed by 5 bases and 5 bases, with 12 bases remaining between them. The CDR3 totals 13 residues.

The rearrangement uses TRBV7-9 and TRBJ2-5, with 10 bases lining up with TRBD1. The V and J ends lost 1 base and 4 bases, in that order; junction bases with no gene match: 6. CDR1 is SEHNR and CDR2 is FQNEAQ in the germline V gene (reference sequence). There are 16 residues in the CDR3. The CDR3 nucleotides read TGTGCCAGCAGCTTAGAGGGGGACAGGGGATCAGAGACCCAGTACTTC. This gives the protein CASSLEGDRGSETQYF.

This clone was detected only once. The chain has TRBV29-1 and TRBJ1-2, with D uncertain. Per the germline V gene, CDR1 is SQVTM and CDR2 is ANQGSEA. V was shortened by 1 base and J by 7 bases, with 13 bases between the two germline ends. The CDR3 sequence is 13 residues long. The CDR3 is CSVEGQEALGYTF. DNA of the CDR3: TGCAGCGTTGAAGGGCAGGAGGCCCTTGGCTACACCTTC.

This sequence joins TRBV28 and TRBJ1-4, with 7 bases fitting TRBD1. The CDR3 has 15 amino acids. The germline CDR1 and CDR2 sequences are MDHEN and SYDVKM. After removal of 5 bases from V and 8 bases from J, the junction contained 11 bases not matched to a gene. The CDR3 loop is CASSRAAGGNEKLFF. The CDR3 coding sequence is TGTGCCAGCAGTAGAGCGGCAGGGGGTAACGAAAAACTGTTTTTT.

V and J are TRBV5-1 and TRBJ2-7; D is possibly TRBD2 (6 bases). The CDR3 spans 15 residues. The V gene lost 9 bases and the J gene lost 0 bases, with 19 bases spanning the gap. Germline V gene sequence: CDR1 SGHRS, CDR2 YFSETQ. DNA of the CDR3: TGCGCCACTCAATGGGCGGTCGGGAGCTCCTACGAGCAGTACTTC. Residues: CATQWAVGSSYEQYF.

The rearrangement uses TRBV7-2 and TRBJ2-5, with 9 bases matching TRBD1. CDR1 and CDR2 from the germline V gene are SGHTA and FQGNSA. V was clipped by 2 bases and J by 2 bases; unmatched bases: 6. The CDR3 contains 16 residues. In DNA form, the CDR3 reads TGTGCCAGCAGCTTAATGGGACAGGGCCTGCAAGAGACCCAGTACTTC. This translates into CASSLMGQGLQETQYF.